This T cell receptor (beta chain) derives from a study of CD4 T cells in relation to SARS-CoV-2 and coronaviruses. Study-wide background: PBMCs were cultured with antigen for approximately nine days before TCR beta sequencing.

Note on this clone: Antigen specificity is unknown.

V dropped 1 base and J dropped 10; count of bases not matched to a gene: 7. In germline, CDR1 is LNHNV, CDR2 YYDKDF (reference sequence). The CDR3 consists of 16 residues. Some clones are missing from TCRdb's copy, which holds only in-frame ones; the method was immunoSEQ multiplex PCR. The data contain tens of thousands of clones, 60% to 80% of them singletons. Unexposed donor CD4+ T cells date from about 2011-2018, before the COVID-19 pandemic. The cells were cultured for about ten days before CD4+ T cells were isolated. Unexposed-donor CD4+ T cells were probed with SARS-CoV-2 S/N and four cold-coronavirus spikes, cells permitting.

The sequence was collected from a human donor in good health. The source material was CD4+ T cells from PBMCs, cultured in vitro. This chain joins TRBV15 and TRBJ2-1; 13 nucleotides match TRBD2. The CDR3 loop is CATSRARGLAGTEQFF. As DNA, the CDR3 is TGTGCCACCAGCAGAGCCCGGGGACTAGCGGGAACCGAGCAGTTCTTC.